Presented here are 30 T cell receptor beta chains from one specimen sequenced in a study of shared clonotypes between healthy human individuals. Assay: immunoSEQ multiplex PCR; the TCRdb copy retains only in-frame clones and omits some. The sample consists of a few million clones, over 85% of them appearing once. Sequencing used naive CD4+ T cells from PBMCs. Stated subset: CD45RA+ positively selected. Every receptor here comes from a man younger than 35 in good health. Some clones in this sample may be carry-over from other donors' samples.

V usage is TRBV5-1 and J usage is TRBJ2-1, with D possibly being TRBD2 (6 bases). Deletions cut 0 bases from V and 1 base from J, with 14 bases between. There are 17 residues in the CDR3. Germline CDR1 and CDR2: SGHRS and YFSETQ. The DNA of the CDR3 is TGCGCCAGCAGCTTGGAAGAACTAGCAGGGTCCTACAATGAGCAGTTCTTC. The encoded protein is CASSLEELAGSYNEQFF.

The J gene is TRBJ2-7, the V gene TRBV7-6; 13 bases fit TRBD2. V lost 5 bases to trimming and J lost 5 bases; unmatched junction nucleotides: 6. Germline V gene sequence: CDR1 SGHVS, CDR2 FNYEAQ. The length of the CDR3 is 15 residues. The CDR3 DNA sequence: TGTGCCAGCAGCCAGACTAGCGGGAGGATGCACGAGCAGTACTTC. Amino acids: CASSQTSGRMHEQYF.

Note on this clone: In the same sample, other DNA sequences code for this CDR3. J is TRBJ1-4 and V is TRBV28; D may be TRBD1 (5 bases). CDR3 length equals 13 residues. V was pared by 5 bases and J by 5 bases, with 9 bases between. CDR1 is MDHEN and CDR2 is SYDVKM in the germline V gene. CDR3 sequence reads: CASSEGRNEKLFF. As DNA, the CDR3 is TGTGCCAGCAGTGAGGGGAGAAATGAAAAACTGTTTTTT.

This clone showed up just a few times. The rearrangement joins TRBV6-6 to TRBJ1-5; D is possibly TRBD1 (5 bases). Germline loops: CDR1 MNHNY, CDR2 SVGAGI (reference sequence). The ends were cut back, 9 bases at V and 3 bases at J, with 12 bases in the middle. The CDR3 contains 13 residues. As DNA, the CDR3 is TGTGCCAGTAGGGGTCGCTACAATCAGCCCCAGCATTTT. Translation: CASRGRYNQPQHF.

This chain links TRBV7-2 with TRBJ2-7, with TRBD2 as a possible D gene (6 bases). CDR3 length: 14 residues. Deletions cut 5 bases from V and 7 bases from J, with 18 bases between. Germline loops: CDR1 SGHTA, CDR2 FQGNSA. Here the CDR3 reads CASSTGLSAGEQYF. The CDR3 DNA is TGTGCCAGCAGCACAGGTCTCTCCGCGGGGGAGCAGTACTTC.

V usage is TRBV7-8 and J usage is TRBJ2-1; D remains unclear. Per germline, CDR1 SGHVS and CDR2 FQNEAQ. The V end lost 5 bases, the J end lost 8 bases, and 13 bases lay between the germline ends. This CDR3 region has 13 residues. The chain's CDR3 is CASSPSSGDEQFF. DNA of the CDR3: TGTGCCAGCAGCCCCTCCTCCGGAGATGAGCAGTTCTTC.

The V and J genes are TRBV30 and TRBJ2-7, with 8 nucleotides matching TRBD2. Trimming removed 5 bases from V and 0 bases from J; junction bases left unmatched: 3. From germline, CDR1 is GTSNPN and CDR2 SVGIG (reference sequence). This CDR3 is built from 13 residues. CDR3 residues: CAWAGGFSYEQYF. CDR3 bases: TGTGCCTGGGCGGGAGGCTTCTCCTACGAGCAGTACTTC.

The gene calls are TRBV28 and TRBJ1-2; D ambiguous. CDR3 length: 14 residues. Germline V gives CDR1 MDHEN, CDR2 SYDVKM. V lost 4 bases to trimming and J lost 3 bases, with 12 bases between them. CDR3 loop: CASSSPRRDYGYTF. Here the CDR3 DNA reads TGTGCCAGCAGTTCTCCCCGTAGGGACTATGGCTACACCTTC.

As for this clone: Other DNA sequences within the sample encode an identical CDR3. This chain joins TRBV5-1 and TRBJ1-1, with D unresolved. This CDR3 spans 14 amino acids. Deletions cut 0 bases from V and 5 bases from J, with 11 bases between. The germline gives CDR1 SGHRS, CDR2 YFSETQ. The CDR3 DNA reads as TGCGCCAGCAGCTTGGGCGGGGTGGGGACTGAAGCTTTCTTT. It encodes CASSLGGVGTEAFF.

The chain couples TRBV13 to TRBJ2-3; 8 bases match TRBD2. This CDR3 is built from 14 residues. The J segment lost 1 base and the V segment lost 3 bases, leaving 0 bases of the junction unmatched. The V gene's germline CDR1 is PRHDT and CDR2 FYEKMQ (reference sequence). CDR3 in amino acids: CASSLTSGTDTQYF. CDR3 DNA: TGTGCCAGCAGCTTGACTAGCGGCACAGATACGCAGTATTTT.

In its sample, this clone was seen a few times. The V call is TRBV10-2, the J call TRBJ1-5, with 7 bases aligning to TRBD1. V gave up 6 bases and J gave up 2 bases; unmatched junction bases: 1. The V gene's germline CDR1 is WSHSY and CDR2 SAAADI. The CDR3 runs to 13 residues. The CDR3 reads CASSRGGNQPQHF. CDR3 bases: TGCGCCAGCAGCAGGGGGGGCAATCAGCCCCAGCATTTT.

The chain uses TRBV9 and TRBJ2-1; TRBD1 matches at 10 bases. Germline assignment: CDR1 SGDLS and CDR2 YYNGEE. The CDR3 is 15 residues long. The trim removed 5 bases at V and 7 bases at J, leaving 9 bases unmatched. In DNA, the CDR3 is TGTGCCAGCAGTTCGGGAGGACAGGGGGAGAATGAGCAGTTCTTC. Translating gives CASSSGGQGENEQFF.

This chain connects TRBV12-5 to TRBJ2-7; D possibly matches TRBD1 or TRBD2 (6 bases each). The V gene lost 0 bases and the J gene lost 3 bases, with 15 bases spanning the gap. The CDR3 runs to 16 residues. Germline CDR1 reads LGHNT; CDR2 reads FRNRAP. CDR3 in DNA: TGTGCTAGTGGTTTGGTATCTCAGGGGAGGAACTACGAGCAGTACTTC. Amino acid sequence: CASGLVSQGRNYEQYF.

This chain connects TRBV6-1 to TRBJ2-7; TRBD1 aligns across 7 bases. After removal of 1 base from V and 3 bases from J, the junction contained 9 bases not matched to a gene. Germline V gene sequence: CDR1 MNHNS, CDR2 SASEGT. The CDR3 extends over 16 amino acids. The CDR3 coding sequence is TGTGCCAGCAGTGAAGGCCGGGACAGAGGACACTACGAGCAGTACTTC. Translating gives CASSEGRDRGHYEQYF.

V and J are TRBV5-1 and TRBJ2-7; the D gene is possibly TRBD2 (6 bases). The CDR3 extends over 15 amino acids. V lost 0 bases, J lost 4 bases, and 14 bases lay in between. Looked up from germline, CDR1 is SGHRS and CDR2 is YFSETQ. Here the CDR3 reads CASSLAAGTRYEQYF. CDR3 nucleotide sequence: TGCGCCAGCAGCTTGGCGGCGGGAACGAGGTACGAGCAGTACTTC.

This chain uses TRBV25-1 with TRBJ2-7, with a possible D match to TRBD2 (6 bases). V lost 4 bases to trimming and J lost 2 bases, with 9 bases between them. The germline gives CDR1 MGHDK, CDR2 SYGVNS. This CDR3 region has 13 residues. The CDR3 here is CASSGLVPYEQYF. The CDR3 DNA reads TGTGCCAGCAGTGGACTAGTCCCCTACGAGCAGTACTTC.

CDR3 DNA sequence: TGTGCCATACTGGAATCGACCGAGCCGGGGAATGAGCAGTTCTTC. It yields the protein CAILESTEPGNEQFF. The V and J genes are TRBV9 and TRBJ2-1; D perhaps matches TRBD2 (5 bases). This CDR3 is 15 amino acids long. V lost 9 bases, J lost 7 bases, and 23 bases lay in between. CDR1 SGDLS and CDR2 YYNGEE come from the germline V gene.

Of note for this clone: The identical CDR3 is also encoded by other nucleotide sequences in the sample. The CDR3 region is CASSIGSYNEQFF. The CDR3 region has the DNA TGTGCCAGTAGTATAGGTTCCTACAATGAGCAGTTCTTC. The chain combines TRBV19 with TRBJ2-1, with unresolved D. Between the trimmed V and J ends, which lost 1 base and 1 base, there was a span of 2 bases. Germline CDR1 LNHDA, CDR2 SQIVND (reference sequence). The CDR3 runs 13 residues.

The DNA for the CDR3 is TGTGCCAGCAGTTGGGCCGGGGGAAATCTGCCCGGGGAGCTGTTTTTT. Its translation: CASSWAGGNLPGELFF. The chain links TRBV7-3 to TRBJ2-2, with D maybe TRBD2 (6 bases). V lost 6 bases to trimming and J lost 6 bases, with 20 bases between them. Germline-derived CDR1 and CDR2 are SGHTA and FQGTGA. This CDR3 has 16 amino acids.

V usage is TRBV7-9 and J usage is TRBJ2-7, with 9 bases identical to TRBD1. The trim removed 1 base at V and 0 bases at J, leaving 1 base unmatched. The CDR3 sequence is 15 residues long. Germline CDR1 is SEHNR and CDR2 is FQNEAQ (reference sequence). In DNA, the CDR3 is TGTGCCAGCAGCTTAGGACAGGGGGACTCCTACGAGCAGTACTTC. It is translated as CASSLGQGDSYEQYF.

The chain employs TRBV7-8 and TRBJ1-3; no reliable D call. CDR1 SGHVS and CDR2 FQNEAQ come from the germline V gene. V lost 1 base, J lost 2 bases, and 3 bases lay in between. The CDR3 loop spans 13 amino acids. The CDR3 region is CASSLGPGNTIYF. The CDR3 bases are TGTGCCAGCAGCTTAGGGCCTGGAAACACCATATATTTT.

This chain links TRBV6-6 with TRBJ2-3, with 9 bases identical to TRBD1. J was trimmed by 5 bases and V by 4 bases; bases with no gene match: 7. The CDR3 has 15 amino acids. CDR1 is MNHNY and CDR2 is SVGAGI in the germline V gene (reference sequence). The CDR3 nucleotides are TGTGCCAGCAGTTTGGGACAGGGTGGGGGAGATACGCAGTATTTT. This encodes CASSLGQGGGDTQYF.

V is TRBV6-1 and J is TRBJ1-4; D uncertain. V dropped 5 bases and J dropped 10 bases, with 14 bases sitting between them. The CDR3 loop spans 13 amino acids. The germline gives CDR1 MNHNS, CDR2 SASEGT. The CDR3 reads CASSPNQGGKLFF. CDR3 in DNA: TGTGCCAGCAGTCCCAACCAAGGAGGAAAACTGTTTTTT.

This rearrangement joins TRBV18 to TRBJ2-3, with D possibly matching TRBD2 (5 bases). Germline CDR1 KGHSH, CDR2 LQKENI. The CDR3 runs to 17 residues. Trimming left V 3 bases short and J 3 bases short, with 19 bases between. The CDR3 region is CASSPVSRGGRTDTQYF. Here the CDR3 DNA reads TGTGCCAGCTCACCCGTTTCGCGAGGCGGGCGGACAGATACGCAGTATTTT.

The V gene is TRBV9, the J gene TRBJ1-1; D is undetermined. The length of the CDR3 is 14 residues. V lost 1 base and J lost 5, with 12 bases in between. Germline CDR1 reads SGDLS; CDR2 reads YYNGEE. In nucleotides, the CDR3 is TGTGCCAGCAGCGTAAGGTCTTGGAGGACTGAAGCTTTCTTT. This codes for CASSVRSWRTEAFF. The variable domain in full, completed from reference TRBV9 and TRBJ1-1, reads DSGVTQTPKHLITATGQRVTLRCSPRSGDLSVYWYQQSLDQGLQFLIQYYNGEERAKGNILERFSAQQFPDLHSELNLSSLELGDSALYFCASSVRSWRTEAFFGQGTRLTVV.

The rearrangement uses TRBV30 and TRBJ1-3; maybe TRBD1 (6 bases). CDR3 length: 13 amino acids. V lost 1 base, J lost 2 bases, and 6 bases lay in between. Germline CDR1 is GTSNPN and CDR2 is SVGIG (reference sequence). The CDR3 sequence: CAWSGTAGNTIYF. The CDR3 DNA sequence: TGTGCCTGGAGTGGGACAGCTGGAAACACCATATATTTT.

CDR3 DNA: TGTGCTAAAGGGGAGGGCGGAGAGACCCAGTACTTC. It specifies CAKGEGGETQYF. V usage is TRBV28 and J usage is TRBJ2-5; TRBD2 matches at 7 bases. The length of the CDR3 is 12 residues. Germline V gene data show CDR1 as MDHEN and CDR2 as SYDVKM. The entire variable domain, with the rest obtained from reference TRBV28 and TRBJ2-5, is as follows: DVKVTQSSRYLVKRTGEKVFLECVQDMDHENMFWYRQDPGLGLRLIYFSYDVKMKEKGDIPEGYSVSREKKERFSLILESASTNQTSMYLCAKGEGGETQYFGPGTRLLVL.

The rearrangement joins TRBV28 to TRBJ2-7, with 7 bases lining up with TRBD2. V lost 5 bases to trimming and J lost 9 bases; unmatched junction nucleotides: 19. This CDR3 is built from 16 residues. Germline-derived CDR1 and CDR2 are MDHEN and SYDVKM. The CDR3 region has the DNA TGTGCCAGCAGTCCACATACTAGCTACCAAGGCGGGGGGCAGTACTTC. It specifies CASSPHTSYQGGGQYF.

The rearrangement joins TRBV5-1 to TRBJ2-3; 8 bases align to TRBD2. Losses at the gene ends were 4 bases for V and 3 bases for J; bases not matched to a gene: 7. Germline CDR1 and CDR2: SGHRS and YFSETQ. This CDR3 spans 15 amino acids. The CDR3 region has the DNA TGCGCCAGCAGCCGGACCGGGGGGGCGACAGATACGCAGTATTTT. Its translation: CASSRTGGATDTQYF.

In the case of this clone: Other DNA sequences in this sample translate to the same CDR3. V usage is TRBV28 and J usage is TRBJ2-7; TRBD2 aligns across 11 bases. The CDR3 spans 14 residues. Germline V gives CDR1 MDHEN, CDR2 SYDVKM. The junction had 3 bases not matched to a gene; V was cut back by 5 bases and J by 3 bases. DNA of the CDR3: TGTGCCAGCAGTACAACTAGCGGGAGCTACGAGCAGTACTTC. Protein product: CASSTTSGSYEQYF. Full variable domain (rest looked up from reference TRBV28 and TRBJ2-7): DVKVTQSSRYLVKRTGEKVFLECVQDMDHENMFWYRQDPGLGLRLIYFSYDVKMKEKGDIPEGYSVSREKKERFSLILESASTNQTSMYLCASSTTSGSYEQYFGPGTRLTVT.